The 3 T cell receptor beta chains in this list originate from one sample, sequenced in a study of technical replicates of blood from a few donors. Generated by immunoSEQ multiplex PCR, the TCRdb table keeps only in-frame clones and is missing some. The sample lists roughly 81,000 clones, less than 98% occurring once. Material for sequencing was T cells isolated from PBMCs. The receptors stem from a human donor in good health.

The rearrangement links TRBV5-1 to TRBJ1-2; D is perhaps TRBD1 (6 bases). Germline CDR1 SGHRS, CDR2 YFSETQ. V lost 5 bases and J lost 0, with 11 bases in between. CDR3 length equals 14 residues. CDR3 DNA: TGCGCCAGCAGAATACAGGGCCCTAACTATGGCTACACCTTC. This encodes CASRIQGPNYGYTF.

The chain uses TRBV28 and TRBJ1-5, with a tentative D call TRBD1 (5 bases). The length of the CDR3 is 14 residues. Per germline, CDR1 MDHEN and CDR2 SYDVKM. The germline V and J ends were trimmed by 4 bases and 7 bases, with 14 bases remaining between them. The CDR3 sequence is CASSWRRGRQPQHF. The CDR3 DNA is TGTGCCAGCAGTTGGAGAAGGGGCAGGCAGCCCCAGCATTTT. The full variable domain, with the rest looked up from reference TRBV28 and TRBJ1-5, is DVKVTQSSRYLVKRTGEKVFLECVQDMDHENMFWYRQDPGLGLRLIYFSYDVKMKEKGDIPEGYSVSREKKERFSLILESASTNQTSMYLCASSWRRGRQPQHFGDGTRLSIL.

The rearrangement links TRBV29-1 to TRBJ2-1; 8 bases line up with TRBD2. V shed 7 bases, J shed 1 base, and the junction held 18 bases outside the gene matches. The CDR3 spans 18 residues. Germline assignment: CDR1 SQVTM and CDR2 ANQGSEA. Written as DNA, the CDR3 is TGCAGCGCCCCCACCCCGGGACTAGTCGGGAGGTCCTACAATGAGCAGTTCTTC. Encoded protein: CSAPTPGLVGRSYNEQFF.